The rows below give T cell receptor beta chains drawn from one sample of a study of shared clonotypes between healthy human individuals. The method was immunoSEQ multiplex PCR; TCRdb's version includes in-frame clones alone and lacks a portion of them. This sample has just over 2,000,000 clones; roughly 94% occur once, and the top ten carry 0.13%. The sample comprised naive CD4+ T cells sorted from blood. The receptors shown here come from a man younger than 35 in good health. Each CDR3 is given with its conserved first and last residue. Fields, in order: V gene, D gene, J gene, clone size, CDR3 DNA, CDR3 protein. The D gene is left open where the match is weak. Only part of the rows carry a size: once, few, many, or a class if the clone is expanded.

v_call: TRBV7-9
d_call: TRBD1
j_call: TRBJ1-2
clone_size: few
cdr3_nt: TGTGCCAGCAGCAGACCCGGGACAGGGGGCTATGGCTACACCTTC
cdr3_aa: CASSRPGTGGYGYTF

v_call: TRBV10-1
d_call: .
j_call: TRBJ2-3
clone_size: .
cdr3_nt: TGCGCCAGCAGTGAGAGGTGGACACCAAACACAGATACGCAGTATTTT
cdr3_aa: CASSERWTPNTDTQYF

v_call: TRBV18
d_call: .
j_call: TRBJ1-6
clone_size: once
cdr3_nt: TGTGCCAGCTCACCAATGGGGGGTTCTGATTCACCCCTCCACTTT
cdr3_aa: CASSPMGGSDSPLHF

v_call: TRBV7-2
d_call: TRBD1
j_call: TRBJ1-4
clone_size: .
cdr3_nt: TGTGCCAGCAGCCCCGGGACAGGACGTAATGAAAAACTGTTTTTT
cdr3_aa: CASSPGTGRNEKLFF

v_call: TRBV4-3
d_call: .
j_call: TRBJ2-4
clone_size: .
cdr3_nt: TGCGCCAGCAGCCAAGATCAGGCGGCCAAAAACATTCAGTACTTC
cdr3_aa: CASSQDQAAKNIQYF

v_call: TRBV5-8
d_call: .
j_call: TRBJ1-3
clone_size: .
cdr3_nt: TGTGCCAGCAGCTTGTCCCGAGGGACGGTCTCTGGAAACACCATATATTTT
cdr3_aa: CASSLSRGTVSGNTIYF

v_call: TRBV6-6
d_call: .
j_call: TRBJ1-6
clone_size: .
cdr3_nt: TGTGCCAGCAGTTGGAACAGGGCATCCTATAATTCACCCCTCCACTTT
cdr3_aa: CASSWNRASYNSPLHF

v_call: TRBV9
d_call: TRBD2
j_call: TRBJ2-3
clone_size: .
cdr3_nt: TGTGCCAGCAGCCGCGGCGGGGGAAGCACAGATACGCAGTATTTT
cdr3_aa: CASSRGGGSTDTQYF

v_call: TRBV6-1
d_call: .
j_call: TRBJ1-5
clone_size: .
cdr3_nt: TGTGCCAGCAGTGATAGCGGGGTCGATCAGCCCCAGCATTTT
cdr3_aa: CASSDSGVDQPQHF

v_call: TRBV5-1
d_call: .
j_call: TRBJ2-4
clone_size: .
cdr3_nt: TGCGCCAGCAGCCTGGAAGGGGTCAGTCGAAACATTCAGTACTTC
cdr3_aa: CASSLEGVSRNIQYF

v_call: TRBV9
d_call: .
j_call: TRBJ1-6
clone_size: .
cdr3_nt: TGTGCCAGCAGCGTAGGGCCGGCGAATTCACCCCTCCACTTT
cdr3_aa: CASSVGPANSPLHF

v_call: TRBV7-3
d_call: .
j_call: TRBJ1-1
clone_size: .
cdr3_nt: TGTGCCAGCAGTTTATACTGGAACACTGAAGCTTTCTTT
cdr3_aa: CASSLYWNTEAFF

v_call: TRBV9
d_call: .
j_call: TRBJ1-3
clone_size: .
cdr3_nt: TGTGCCAGCAGCGTAGGGGCAGCACGCCAAGGAAACACCATATATTTT
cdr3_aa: CASSVGAARQGNTIYF

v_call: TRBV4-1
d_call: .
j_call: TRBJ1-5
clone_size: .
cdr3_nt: TGCGCCAGCAGCCAAGAAGGCAGTCAGCCCCAGCATTTT
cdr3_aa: CASSQEGSQPQHF

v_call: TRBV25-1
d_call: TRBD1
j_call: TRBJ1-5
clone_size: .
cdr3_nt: TGTGCCAGCAGTGATGATTATTCAGGGGGCGCTTTCCCCCAGCATTTT
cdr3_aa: CASSDDYSGGAFPQHF

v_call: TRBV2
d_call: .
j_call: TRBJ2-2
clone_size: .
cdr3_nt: TGTGCCACCAAAAACAGGGAGGGCACCGGGGAGCTGTTTTTT
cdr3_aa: CATKNREGTGELFF

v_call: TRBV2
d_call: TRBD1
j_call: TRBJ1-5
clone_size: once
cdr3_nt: TGTGCCAGCAGCGCCGACAGGGGGGCTGGACAGCCCCAGCATTTT
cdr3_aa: CASSADRGAGQPQHF

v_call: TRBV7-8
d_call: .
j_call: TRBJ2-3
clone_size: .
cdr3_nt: TGTGCCAGCAGCTTAAGGGCAGGGCTGCGGGTCACAGATACGCAGTATTTT
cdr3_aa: CASSLRAGLRVTDTQYF

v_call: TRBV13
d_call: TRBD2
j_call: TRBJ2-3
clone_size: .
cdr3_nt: TGTGCCAGCAGCTTAGGCCTCTTGACTAGCGTAAGCACAGATACGCAGTATTTT
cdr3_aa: CASSLGLLTSVSTDTQYF

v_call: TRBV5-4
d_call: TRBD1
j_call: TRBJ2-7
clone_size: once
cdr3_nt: TGTGCCAGCAGCTTGGGGGACAGAAGGATATCCTACGAGCAGTACTTC
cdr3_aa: CASSLGDRRISYEQYF

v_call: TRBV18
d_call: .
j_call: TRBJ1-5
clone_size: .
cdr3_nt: TGTGCCAGCTCACCAGCAATTTCTGGAGGCAATCAGCCCCAGCATTTT
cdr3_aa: CASSPAISGGNQPQHF

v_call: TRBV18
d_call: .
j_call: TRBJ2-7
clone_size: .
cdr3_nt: TGTGCCAGCTCACCGAAGGACTCCTACGAGCAGTACTTC
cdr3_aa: CASSPKDSYEQYF

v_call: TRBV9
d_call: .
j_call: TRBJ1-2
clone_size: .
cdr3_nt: TGTGCCAGCAGCGTAGGAAACCACGGAGGGGATGGCTACACCTTC
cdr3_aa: CASSVGNHGGDGYTF

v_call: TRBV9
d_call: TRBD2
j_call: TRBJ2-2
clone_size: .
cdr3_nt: TGTGCCAGCAGCGTAGAGGCTAGCGGGAGGGCCGGGGAGCTGTTTTTT
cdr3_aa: CASSVEASGRAGELFF

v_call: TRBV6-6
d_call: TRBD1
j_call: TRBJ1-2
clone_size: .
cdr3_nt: TGTGCCAGCAGGCCATCAGGGGGGAGTTCACATTATGGCTACACCTTC
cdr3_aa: CASRPSGGSSHYGYTF

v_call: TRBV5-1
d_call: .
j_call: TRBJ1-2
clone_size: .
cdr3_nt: TGCGCCAGCAGCTTGGATGGGAACTATGGCTACACCTTC
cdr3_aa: CASSLDGNYGYTF

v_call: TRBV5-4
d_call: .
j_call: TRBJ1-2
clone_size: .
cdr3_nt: TGTGCCAGCAGCGCAGCAAGTAACTATGGCTACACCTTC
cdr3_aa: CASSAASNYGYTF

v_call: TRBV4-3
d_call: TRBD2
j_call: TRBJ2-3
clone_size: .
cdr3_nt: TGCGCCAGCAGCCAAGATCTTACCACTAGCGGGAGCACAGATACGCAGTATTTT
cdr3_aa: CASSQDLTTSGSTDTQYF

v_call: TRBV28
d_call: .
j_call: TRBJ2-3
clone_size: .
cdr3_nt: TGTGCCAGCAGTTTAAGTGGGACGAGCACAGATACGCAGTATTTT
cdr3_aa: CASSLSGTSTDTQYF

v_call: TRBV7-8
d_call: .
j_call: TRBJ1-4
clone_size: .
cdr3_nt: TGTGCCAGCAGGAACCGGGGGGGACCTGCAACTAATGAAAAACTGTTTTTT
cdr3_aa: CASRNRGGPATNEKLFF

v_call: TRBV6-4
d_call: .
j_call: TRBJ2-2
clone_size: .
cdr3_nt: TGTGCCAGCAGCGCTGAGGGGGGTTTCACCGGGGAGCTGTTTTTT
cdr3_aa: CASSAEGGFTGELFF

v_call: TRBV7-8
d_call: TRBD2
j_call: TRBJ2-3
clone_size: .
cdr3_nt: TGTGCCAGCAGCAAACACCTCGGACTAGCGGGGGCCACAGATACGCAGTATTTT
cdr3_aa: CASSKHLGLAGATDTQYF

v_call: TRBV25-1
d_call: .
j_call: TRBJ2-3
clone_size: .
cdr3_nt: TGTGCCAGCAGTGATCATCGGGGCACAGATACGCAGTATTTT
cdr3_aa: CASSDHRGTDTQYF

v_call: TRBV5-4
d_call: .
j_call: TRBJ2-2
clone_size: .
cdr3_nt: TGTGCCAGCAGCCAAGACAGTGGCACCGGGGAGCTGTTTTTT
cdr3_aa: CASSQDSGTGELFF

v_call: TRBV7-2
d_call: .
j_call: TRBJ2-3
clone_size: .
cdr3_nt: TGTGCCAGCAGTAACCCGGAGGGAGATACGCAGTATTTT
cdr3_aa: CASSNPEGDTQYF